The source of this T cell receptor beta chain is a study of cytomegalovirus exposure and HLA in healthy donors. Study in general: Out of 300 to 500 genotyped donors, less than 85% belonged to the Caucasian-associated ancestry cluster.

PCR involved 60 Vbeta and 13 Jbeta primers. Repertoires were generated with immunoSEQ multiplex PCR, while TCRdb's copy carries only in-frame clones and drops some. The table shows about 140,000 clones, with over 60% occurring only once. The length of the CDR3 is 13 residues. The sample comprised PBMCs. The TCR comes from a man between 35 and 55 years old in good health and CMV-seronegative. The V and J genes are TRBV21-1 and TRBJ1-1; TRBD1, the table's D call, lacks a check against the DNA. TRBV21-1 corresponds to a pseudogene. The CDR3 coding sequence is TGTGCCAGCAGCAAGGGTTCGGACAGTGAAGCTTTCTTT. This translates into CASSKGSDSEAFF.